This TCR beta chain was documented in a study of blood T cell repertoires in COVID-19. Original methodology: Estimation of nucleated cell counts relied on the amplification of reference gene primers. Generated by immunoSEQ multiplex PCR, the TCRdb table keeps only in-frame clones and is missing some. For V, J and clone size, that table is used; D and trimming come from the DNA. The sample shows 190,000 or so clones, 87% of them seen only once. The recovered donors of Cohort 3 showed two negative PCRs, clearance, or symptom resolution. Trimming took off 4 bases at V and 6 bases at J, with 19 bases between the two ends. Germline CDR1 and CDR2: SGHRS and YFSETQ. CDR3 length: 15 amino acids.

The chain couples TRBV5-1 to TRBJ1-1, with unresolved D. The specimen was PBMCs or T cells enriched from blood (not recorded which). The receptor's source is a woman in her 30s who had recovered from COVID-19. CDR3 nucleotides: TGCGCCAGCAGCCCGGGATCGGGAGATGACGCTGAAGCTTTCTTT. Amino acid sequence: CASSPGSGDDAEAFF.